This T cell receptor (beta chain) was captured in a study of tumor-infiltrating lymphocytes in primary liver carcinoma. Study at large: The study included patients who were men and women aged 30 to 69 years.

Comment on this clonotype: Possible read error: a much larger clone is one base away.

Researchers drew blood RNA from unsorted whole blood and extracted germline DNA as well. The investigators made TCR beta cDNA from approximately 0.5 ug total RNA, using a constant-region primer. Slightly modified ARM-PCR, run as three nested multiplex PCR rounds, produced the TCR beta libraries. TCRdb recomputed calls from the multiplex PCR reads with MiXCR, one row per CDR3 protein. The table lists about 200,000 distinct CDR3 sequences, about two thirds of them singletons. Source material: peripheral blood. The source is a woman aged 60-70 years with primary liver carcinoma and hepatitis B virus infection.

CDR3 coding DNA: TGTGTCAGCACCCCAACGGGACTAGCGGGTATTGAGCAGTTCTTC. Protein: CVSTPTGLAGIEQFF. The rearrangement links TRBV5-4 to TRBJ2-1, with TRBD2 matching over 12 bases. There are 15 residues in the CDR3. The V gene's germline CDR1 is SGHNT and CDR2 YYREEE (reference sequence).